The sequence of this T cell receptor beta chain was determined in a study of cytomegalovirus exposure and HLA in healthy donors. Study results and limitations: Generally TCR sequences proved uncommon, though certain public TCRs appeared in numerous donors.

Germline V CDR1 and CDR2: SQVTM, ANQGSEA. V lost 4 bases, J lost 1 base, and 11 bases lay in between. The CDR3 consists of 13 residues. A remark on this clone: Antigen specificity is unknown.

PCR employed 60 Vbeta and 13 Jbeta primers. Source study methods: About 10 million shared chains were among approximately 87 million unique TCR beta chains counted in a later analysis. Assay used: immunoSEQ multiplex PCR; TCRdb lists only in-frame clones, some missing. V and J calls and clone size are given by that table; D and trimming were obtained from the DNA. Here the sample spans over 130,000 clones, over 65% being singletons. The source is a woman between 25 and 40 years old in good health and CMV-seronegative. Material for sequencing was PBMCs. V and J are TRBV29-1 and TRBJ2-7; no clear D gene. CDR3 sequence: CSVVLGRSYEQYF. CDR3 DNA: TGCAGCGTTGTATTAGGCAGGTCCTACGAGCAGTACTTC.